This TCR beta chain was captured in a study of T cell responses to AZD1222 COVID-19 vaccine. Study-wide context: Analysis merged second doses at about 4 or about 12 weeks.

Remarks on this clone: Its antigen is not identified.

Measured with immunoSEQ multiplex PCR; TCRdb has only the in-frame clones, and not every one. The repertoire holds 60,000 or so clones, with approximately 80% as singletons. Trimming cost V 2 bases and J 7 bases, with 21 bases left between them. This CDR3 is built from 17 residues. Overall study findings and caveats: Clonal diversity was possibly underestimated, and the donors were mostly white British, with more females. All repertoire sampling was performed exclusively after the peak T cell response. An increase in Spike-specific TCR breadth and depth was observed after two AZD1222 doses.

The sample in question was peripheral blood, obtained on day 0 of AZD1222 vaccination. The TCR originated in an adult in good health. The rearrangement links TRBV23-1 to TRBJ1-5, with a possible D match to TRBD1 (6 bases). TRBV23-1 counts as an open reading frame of uncertain function. The CDR3 is CASSQKSRTANGQPQHF. The DNA of the CDR3 is TGCGCCAGCAGTCAAAAATCGAGGACAGCTAATGGGCAGCCCCAGCATTTT.